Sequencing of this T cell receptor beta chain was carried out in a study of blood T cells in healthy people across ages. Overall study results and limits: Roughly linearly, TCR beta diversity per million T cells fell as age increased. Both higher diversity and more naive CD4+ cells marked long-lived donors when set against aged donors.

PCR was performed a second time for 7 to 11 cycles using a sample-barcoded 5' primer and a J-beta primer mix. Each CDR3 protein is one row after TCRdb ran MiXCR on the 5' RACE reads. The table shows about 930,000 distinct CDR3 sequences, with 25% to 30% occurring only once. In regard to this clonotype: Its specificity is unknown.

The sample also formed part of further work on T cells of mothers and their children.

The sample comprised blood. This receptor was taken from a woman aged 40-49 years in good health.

The CDR3 reads CSARGLAGVEQYF. The CDR3 DNA reads TGCAGTGCTAGAGGACTAGCGGGGGTTGAGCAGTACTTC. The V gene is TRBV20-1, the J gene TRBJ2-4; 12 nucleotides align to TRBD2. The V and J ends lost 1 base and 13 bases, in that order; junction bases with no gene match: 5. The CDR3 consists of 13 residues. Germline CDR1 is DFQATT and CDR2 is SNEGSKA (reference sequence).